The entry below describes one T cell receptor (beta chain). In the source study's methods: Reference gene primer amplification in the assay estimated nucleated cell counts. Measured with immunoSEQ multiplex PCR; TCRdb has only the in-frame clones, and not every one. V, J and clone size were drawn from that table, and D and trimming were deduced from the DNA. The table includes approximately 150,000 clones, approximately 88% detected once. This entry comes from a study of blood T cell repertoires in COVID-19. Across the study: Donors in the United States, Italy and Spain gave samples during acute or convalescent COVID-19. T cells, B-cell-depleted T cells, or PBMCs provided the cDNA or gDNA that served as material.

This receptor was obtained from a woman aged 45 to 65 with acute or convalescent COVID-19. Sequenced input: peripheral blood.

The CDR3 DNA reads as TGTGCCAGCAGCCGGACTAGCGGCTACGAGCAGTACTTC. Encoded protein: CASSRTSGYEQYF. The V gene is TRBV3-1 (or the pseudogene TRBV3-2), the J gene TRBJ2-7, with 10 bases that match TRBD2. Germline V lookup: CDR1 LGHDT, CDR2 YNNKEL (reference sequence). The CDR3 has 13 residues. V lost 4 bases, J lost 3 bases, and 0 bases stayed unmatched.